One and the same sample provided the 24 T cell receptor beta chains below, sequenced in a study of shared clonotypes between healthy human individuals. The data were produced by immunoSEQ multiplex PCR, yet TCRdb's version contains in-frame clones alone and is incomplete. The sample shows roughly 2 million clones, about 95% of them seen only once. Terminally differentiated effector memory CD45RA+ cells were left out of the naive CD8 fraction, which was CD45RO-negative and positively selected for CCR7. Source material: naive CD8+ T cells sorted from blood. Receptors were obtained from a man between 18 and 29 years old in good health.

This chain uses TRBV10-3 with TRBJ2-7; 7 positions match TRBD1. With V trimmed by 10 bases and J by 5 bases, 11 bases remained unmatched. This CDR3 has 13 residues. Per germline, CDR1 ENHRY and CDR2 SYGVKD. CDR3 sequence: CATGDSPRDEQYF. In DNA, the CDR3 is TGTGCCACCGGGGACAGCCCCCGCGACGAGCAGTACTTC.

This clone was detected once. V and J are TRBV29-1 and TRBJ2-7; possibly TRBD1 for D (5 bases). The CDR3 loop spans 14 amino acids. Germline V gene data show CDR1 as SQVTM and CDR2 as ANQGSEA. V gave up 0 bases and J gave up 2 bases, with 11 bases separating them. The DNA of the CDR3 is TGCAGCGTTGAAGAAGGGGCGAGCACCTACGAGCAGTACTTC. This translates into CSVEEGASTYEQYF.

V and J are TRBV13 and TRBJ2-7; no definite D call. Per the germline V gene, CDR1 is PRHDT and CDR2 is FYEKMQ (reference sequence). Trimming removed 0 bases from V and 6 bases from J, with 6 bases in between. The CDR3 runs 12 residues. The CDR3 protein is CASSLGWAEQYF. The DNA for the CDR3 is TGTGCCAGCAGCTTAGGTTGGGCCGAGCAGTACTTC.

This clone is a singleton in its sample. J is TRBJ2-7 and V is TRBV6-5, with 11 positions matching TRBD1. Germline-derived CDR1 and CDR2 are MNHEY and SVGAGI. After removal of 6 bases from V and 3 bases from J, the junction contained 4 bases not matched to a gene. The CDR3 has 14 residues. CDR3: CASSGQGAYYEQYF. The CDR3 bases are TGTGCCAGCAGCGGACAGGGGGCCTACTACGAGCAGTACTTC.

V usage is TRBV19 and J usage is TRBJ2-7, with TRBD2 identical over 10 bases. V shed 4 bases, J shed 2 bases, and the junction held 8 bases outside the gene matches. From germline, CDR1 is LNHDA and CDR2 SQIVND (reference sequence). This CDR3 comprises 16 residues. The CDR3 here is CASSTGTSAHPYEQYF. CDR3 bases: TGTGCCAGTAGTACGGGGACTAGCGCACACCCCTACGAGCAGTACTTC. The complete variable domain, with remaining parts taken from reference TRBV19 and TRBJ2-7, reads DGGITQSPKYLFRKEGQNVTLSCEQNLNHDAMYWYRQDPGQGLRLIYYSQIVNDFQKGDIAEGYSVSREKKESFPLTVTSAQKNPTAFYLCASSTGTSAHPYEQYFGPGTRLTVT.

The chain has TRBV5-6 and TRBJ2-7; D unresolved. The V and J ends lost 3 bases and 5 bases respectively, with 12 bases between them. The germline V gene has CDR1 SGHDT and CDR2 YYEEEE. This CDR3 is 13 amino acids long. CDR3 protein: CASSSSSPDEQYF. The CDR3 DNA follows: TGTGCCAGCAGCTCATCGTCTCCCGACGAGCAGTACTTC.

The V call is TRBV27, the J call TRBJ2-7; 9 nucleotides agree with TRBD1. Germline-derived CDR1 and CDR2 are MNHEY and SMNVEV (reference sequence). The V gene end was trimmed by 3 bases and the J gene end by 3 bases; junction bases not matched to a gene: 12. There are 17 residues in the CDR3. The CDR3 reads CASSLGPGTGYNYEQYF. In DNA, the CDR3 is TGTGCCAGCAGTTTGGGCCCCGGGACAGGGTACAACTACGAGCAGTACTTC.

As regards this clone: Its ends do not fully match the called genes, so a read error is possible. V is TRBV7-7 and J is TRBJ2-1, with 9 bases fitting TRBD2. CDR1 and CDR2 from the germline V gene are SSHAT and FNYEAQ (reference sequence). The length of the CDR3 is 15 residues. The CDR3: CASSLVAGVGYEQFF. The CDR3, as DNA: TGTGCTAGCAGCTTAGTAGCGGGAGTAGGGTATGAGCAGTTCTTC.

The J gene is TRBJ2-3, the V gene TRBV4-1, with a possible D match to TRBD2 (6 bases). The V end was cut by 0 bases, the J end by 2 bases, with 18 bases between. The germline gives CDR1 MGHRA, CDR2 YSYEKL. The CDR3 has 18 residues. Here the CDR3 reads CASSQDWAGGVLTDTQYF. CDR3 coding DNA: TGCGCCAGCAGCCAAGATTGGGCGGGCGGGGTGCTCACAGATACGCAGTATTTT.

This chain connects TRBV6-5 to TRBJ2-3; no reliable D call. Per germline, CDR1 MNHEY and CDR2 SVGAGI. V lost 10 bases and J lost 1, with 12 bases in between. This CDR3 spans 13 amino acids. The CDR3 sequence: CATPVAGTDTQYF. The CDR3 region has the DNA TGTGCCACCCCGGTGGCGGGCACAGATACGCAGTATTTT.

The V gene is TRBV6-1, the J gene TRBJ2-7; weak D call: TRBD1 (6 bases). V gave up 4 bases and J gave up 2 bases, with 18 bases separating them. This CDR3 is 16 amino acids long. The germline gives CDR1 MNHNS, CDR2 SASEGT. CDR3 coding DNA: TGTGCCAGCAGTGGATTACCGGACAGAAAAACCTACGAGCAGTACTTC. This encodes CASSGLPDRKTYEQYF.

A remark on this clone: Within the sample, other DNA sequences also encode this same CDR3. V is TRBV9 and J is TRBJ2-7; TRBD1 matches 7 bases. Germline CDR1 and CDR2: SGDLS and YYNGEE. V gave up 5 bases and J gave up 1 base; unmatched junction bases: 3. There are 13 residues in the CDR3. This CDR3 is CASSLGQSYEQYF. CDR3 coding DNA: TGTGCCAGCAGTCTGGGACAGTCCTACGAGCAGTACTTC.

The chain employs TRBV5-6 and TRBJ2-1; 7 positions match TRBD2. The CDR3 runs to 14 residues. Per the germline V gene, CDR1 is SGHDT and CDR2 is YYEEEE. After removal of 0 bases from V and 6 bases from J, the junction contained 3 bases not matched to a gene. CDR3 DNA: TGTGCCAGCAGCTTGGCGCGGGAGTTCAATGAGCAGTTCTTC. Translated: CASSLAREFNEQFF.

The V and J genes are TRBV5-4 and TRBJ2-5, with D perhaps matching TRBD2 (5 bases). The CDR3 runs 13 residues. V gave up 5 bases and J gave up 2 bases, with 10 bases separating them. Germline CDR1 SGHNT, CDR2 YYREEE (reference sequence). CDR3: CASRDSIQETQYF. CDR3 bases: TGTGCCAGCAGGGACTCGATTCAAGAGACCCAGTACTTC. The full variable domain, rest sourced from reference TRBV5-4 and TRBJ2-5, is ETGVTQSPTHLIKTRGQQVTLRCSSQSGHNTVSWYQQALGQGPQFIFQYYREEENGRGNFPPRFSGLQFPNYSSELNVNALELDDSALYLCASRDSIQETQYFGPGTRLLVL.

The chain uses TRBV6-5 and TRBJ2-7; 7 bases match TRBD1. J gave up 0 bases and V 0 bases, and 5 bases lay outside the gene matches. CDR3 length equals 16 residues. Germline V lookup: CDR1 MNHEY, CDR2 SVGAGI. CDR3 loop: CASSYSRTGTSYEQYF. CDR3 coding DNA: TGTGCCAGCAGTTACTCTCGGACAGGTACCTCCTACGAGCAGTACTTC.

The genes are TRBV5-8 and TRBJ2-2; no definite D call. CDR1 and CDR2 (germline): SGHTS, YDEGEE. Between the trimmed V and J ends, which lost 4 bases and 6 bases, there was a span of 7 bases. This CDR3 spans 12 amino acids. This CDR3 is CASSGDAGELFF. DNA for the CDR3: TGTGCCAGCAGCGGGGATGCCGGGGAGCTGTTTTTT.

Only a few counts were recorded for this clone. Other nucleotide sequences from this sample produce the same CDR3. This chain connects TRBV10-3 to TRBJ1-3; D ambiguous. Germline assignment: CDR1 ENHRY and CDR2 SYGVKD. The ends were cut back, 2 bases at V and 4 bases at J, with 0 bases in the middle. The CDR3 is 11 residues long. CDR3 sequence reads: CAISEGNTIYF. CDR3 bases: TGTGCCATCAGTGAGGGAAACACCATATATTTT.

The chain uses TRBV10-3 and TRBJ1-2, with 8 positions matching TRBD1. Losses at the gene ends were 4 bases for V and 6 bases for J; bases not matched to a gene: 10. From germline, CDR1 is ENHRY and CDR2 SYGVKD. This CDR3 region has 15 residues. The DNA of the CDR3 is TGTGCCATCAGTGCTCGGGACAGGATCGATCATGGCTACACCTTC. Protein: CAISARDRIDHGYTF.

This chain joins TRBV29-1 and TRBJ2-5; TRBD1 matches at 9 bases. The length of the CDR3 is 13 residues. From germline, CDR1 is SQVTM and CDR2 ANQGSEA. Trimming at V came to 4 bases and at J to 4 bases, leaving 4 bases not matched to a gene. The CDR3: CSVAGQGLETQYF. The CDR3 bases are TGCAGCGTTGCGGGACAGGGTTTAGAGACCCAGTACTTC. The whole variable domain, remainder taken from reference TRBV29-1 and TRBJ2-5, is SAVISQKPSRDICQRGTSLTIQCQVDSQVTMMFWYRQQPGQSLTLIATANQGSEATYESGFVIDKFPISRPNLTFSTLTVSNMSPEDSSIYLCSVAGQGLETQYFGPGTRLLVL.

The chain's CDR3 is CATSRGGQNNEKLFF. CDR3 in DNA: TGTGCCACCAGCAGAGGGGGACAGAATAATGAAAAACTGTTTTTT. This chain links TRBV15 with TRBJ1-4, with 7 positions matching TRBD1. The CDR3 is 15 amino acids. Germline assignment: CDR1 LNHNV and CDR2 YYDKDF (reference sequence). With 1 base clipped from V and 4 bases from J, the junction kept 3 bases outside the gene matches.

The chain is built from TRBV4-3 and TRBJ1-3; D perhaps matches TRBD1 (6 bases). Germline V gene lookup returns CDR1 LGHNA and CDR2 YSLEER. Trimming took 1 base from V and 0 from J, leaving 13 bases between them. The CDR3 loop spans 17 amino acids. Here the CDR3 reads CASSQAEGESSGNTIYF. The CDR3 DNA is TGCGCCAGCAGCCAAGCAGAGGGGGAAAGCTCTGGAAACACCATATATTTT.

The gene calls are TRBV5-1 and TRBJ2-1; 9 nucleotides match TRBD2. The length of the CDR3 is 15 residues. The V and J ends lost 2 bases and 7 bases, in that order; junction bases with no gene match: 7. The germline V gene encodes CDR1 SGHRS and CDR2 YFSETQ. CDR3 DNA: TGCGCCAGCAGCTTCCAGCGGGAGGAGCCGAATGAGCAGTTCTTC. It is translated as CASSFQREEPNEQFF.

This sequence joins TRBV9 and TRBJ2-5, with D maybe TRBD1 (5 bases). Looked up from germline, CDR1 is SGDLS and CDR2 is YYNGEE. CDR3 length: 14 amino acids. Trimming cost V 4 bases and J 5 bases, with 15 bases left between them. The CDR3 DNA is TGTGCCAGCAGCCAGCTGGGGCCGGAGGAGACCCAGTACTTC. Translated: CASSQLGPEETQYF.

The chain couples TRBV7-2 to TRBJ1-5; D not resolved. From germline, CDR1 is SGHTA and CDR2 FQGNSA. This CDR3 is 15 amino acids long. Trimming stripped 5 bases from V and 1 base from J, with 12 bases between. The CDR3 is CASSLAAGSNQPQHF. In nucleotides, the CDR3 is TGTGCCAGCAGCCTTGCAGCGGGGAGCAATCAGCCCCAGCATTTT.